This TCR beta chain originates from a study of shared clonotypes between healthy human individuals. The donor cohort consisted entirely of Caucasian adults residing in Nashville, Tennessee. Assay: immunoSEQ multiplex PCR; the TCRdb copy retains only in-frame clones and omits some. This sample has around 2.5 million clones, with under 95% found just once. Trimming pared 7 bases from V and 4 bases from J, leaving 13 bases between. CDR3 length equals 13 residues. The V gene's germline CDR1 is SNHLY and CDR2 FYNNEI. A note on this clone: Its target is unknown.

Overall study results and limits: Only blood was sampled; tissue repertoires likely differ. Though the depth was large, rarefaction showed that sorted-subset sequencing was incomplete. Naive CD4 clonotypes were shared across a few donors at about 5.3%.

This receptor was obtained from a young man in good health. Some clones in this sample may be carry-over from other donors' samples. The gene calls are TRBV2 and TRBJ1-1; TRBD1 is a possible D gene (5 bases). Sequences were obtained from naive CD4+ T cells from PBMCs. Specified subset: CD45RA+ positively selected. CDR3 residues: CASIGTGFTEAFF. The CDR3 DNA reads TGTGCCAGCATTGGTACAGGCTTCACTGAAGCTTTCTTT.